The next 2 T cell receptor beta chains were all read from a single sample in a study of CD8 T cells in ankylosing spondylitis. The study's findings and limits: Typical of ankylosing spondylitis blood, it appeared, was a TCR beta motif of about eight highly homologous variants.

Which antigens these TCRs recognize remains unknown. TCRdb passed the 5' RACE reads through MiXCR, listing each CDR3 protein once. This sample has 200,000 to 250,000 distinct CDR3 sequences, with about a sixth found just once. Specimen: blood, either unsorted or a sorted T cell fraction (not recorded which). The source of these receptors is a male donor with ankylosing spondylitis.

This clonotype occurred a few times. The chain employs TRBV4-1 and TRBJ2-3, with 10 bases that match TRBD2. This CDR3 spans 15 amino acids. Trimming at V came to 1 base and at J to 3 bases, leaving 1 base not matched to a gene. Germline V gives CDR1 MGHRA, CDR2 YSYEKL. CDR3 amino acids: CASSQASGGTDTQYF. CDR3 sequence (DNA): TGCGCCAGCAGCCAAGCTAGCGGGGGTACAGATACGCAGTATTTT.

The chain joins TRBV4-3 to TRBJ2-5; D tentatively reads TRBD1 or TRBD2 (5 bases each). The CDR3 contains 16 residues. Germline V CDR1 and CDR2: LGHNA, YSLEER. Trimming removed 0 bases at V and 7 bases at J, with 18 bases between. The CDR3 reads CASSQDRGPLSGTQYF. The CDR3 DNA reads TGCGCCAGCAGCCAAGATCGGGGACCTTTATCAGGGACCCAGTACTTC.